The sequence of this T cell receptor (beta chain) was determined in a study of blood T cells in healthy people across ages. Together with a sample-barcoded 5' primer, a J-beta primer mix was included in a second PCR lasting 7 to 11 cycles. Every cDNA molecule carried a tag from a template-switch adaptor bearing 12 random nucleotides. One entry per CDR3 protein results from TCRdb running MiXCR on the 5' RACE reads. The sample holds 1,300,000 or so distinct CDR3 sequences, almost 60% seen once. This clonotype was sampled from a young man in good health. Sequenced sample: blood.

The CDR3 bases are TGCGCCAGCAGCCCATTACGGGCCTACAATGAGCAGTTCTTC. Encoded protein: CASSPLRAYNEQFF. The chain uses TRBV4-1 and TRBJ2-1; D unclear. Trimming shortened V by 4 bases and J by 2 bases, and 9 bases separated the two germline ends. Germline CDR1 is MGHRA and CDR2 is YSYEKL. This CDR3 spans 14 amino acids.